This TCR beta chain was identified during a study of cytomegalovirus exposure and HLA in healthy donors. General study points: Many donors carried some public TCRs, although rarity characterized most TCR sequences.

Looked up from germline, CDR1 is SGHRS and CDR2 is YFSETQ. J gave up 5 bases and V 2 bases, and 3 bases lay outside the gene matches. This CDR3 comprises 15 residues. TCRdb's table, derived via immunoSEQ multiplex PCR, lists solely in-frame clones and lacks some. Among approximately 70,000 clones, 94% were seen once, and the ten largest hold more than 0.8%. Remarks on this clone: What it recognizes is unknown.

The receptor was derived from a woman aged 18-30 years in good health and CMV-seronegative. The rearrangement joins TRBV5-1 to TRBJ2-3, with 12 bases matching TRBD2. The source material was PBMCs. This chain's CDR3 is CASSFGLAGKDTQYF. In DNA form, the CDR3 reads TGCGCCAGCAGCTTCGGACTAGCGGGGAAAGATACGCAGTATTTT.